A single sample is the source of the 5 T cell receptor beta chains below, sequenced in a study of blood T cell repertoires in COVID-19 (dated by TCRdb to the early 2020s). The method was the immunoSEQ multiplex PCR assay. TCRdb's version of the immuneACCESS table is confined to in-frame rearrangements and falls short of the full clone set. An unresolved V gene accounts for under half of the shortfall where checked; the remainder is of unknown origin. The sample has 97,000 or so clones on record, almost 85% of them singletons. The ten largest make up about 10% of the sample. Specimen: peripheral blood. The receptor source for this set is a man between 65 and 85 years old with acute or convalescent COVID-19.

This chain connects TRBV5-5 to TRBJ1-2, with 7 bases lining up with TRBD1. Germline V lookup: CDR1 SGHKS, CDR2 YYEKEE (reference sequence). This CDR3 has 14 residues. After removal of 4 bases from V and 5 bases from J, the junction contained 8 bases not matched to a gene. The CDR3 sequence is CASSPPGTDYGYTF. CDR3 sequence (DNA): TGTGCCAGCAGCCCCCCCGGGACAGATTATGGCTACACCTTC.

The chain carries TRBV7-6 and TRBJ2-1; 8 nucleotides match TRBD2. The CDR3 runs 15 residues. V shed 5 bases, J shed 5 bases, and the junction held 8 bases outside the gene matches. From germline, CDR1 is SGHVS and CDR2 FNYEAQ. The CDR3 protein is CASSAGGARDNEQFF. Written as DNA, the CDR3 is TGTGCCAGCAGCGCCGGGGGGGCAAGGGACAATGAGCAGTTCTTC. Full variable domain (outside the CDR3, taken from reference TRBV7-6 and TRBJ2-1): GAGVSQSPRYKVTKRGQDVALRCDPISGHVSLYWYRQALGQGPEFLTYFNYEAQQDKSGLPNDRFSAERPEGSISTLTIQRTEQRDSAMYRCASSAGGARDNEQFFGPGTRLTVL.

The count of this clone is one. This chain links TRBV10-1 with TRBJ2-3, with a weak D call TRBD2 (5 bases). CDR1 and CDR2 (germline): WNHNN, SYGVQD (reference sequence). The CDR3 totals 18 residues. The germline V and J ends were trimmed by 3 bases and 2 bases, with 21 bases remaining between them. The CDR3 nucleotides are TGCGCCAGCAGTGAAGGAGGCGGCCGTACTACCTTCACAGATACGCAGTATTTT. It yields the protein CASSEGGGRTTFTDTQYF.

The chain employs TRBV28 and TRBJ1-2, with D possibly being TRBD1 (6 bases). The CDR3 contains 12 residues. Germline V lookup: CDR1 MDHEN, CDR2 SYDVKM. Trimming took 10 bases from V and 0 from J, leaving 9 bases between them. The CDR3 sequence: CAITGSNYGYTF. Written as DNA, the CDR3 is TGTGCCATTACAGGGTCTAACTATGGCTACACCTTC.

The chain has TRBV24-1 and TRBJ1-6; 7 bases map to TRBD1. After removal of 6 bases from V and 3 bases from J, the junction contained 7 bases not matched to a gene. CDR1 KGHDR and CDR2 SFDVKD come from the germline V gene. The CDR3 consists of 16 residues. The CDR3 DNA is TGTGCCACCAGTCCTACTGACAGGGACTATAATTCACCCCTCCACTTT. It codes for CATSPTDRDYNSPLHF.